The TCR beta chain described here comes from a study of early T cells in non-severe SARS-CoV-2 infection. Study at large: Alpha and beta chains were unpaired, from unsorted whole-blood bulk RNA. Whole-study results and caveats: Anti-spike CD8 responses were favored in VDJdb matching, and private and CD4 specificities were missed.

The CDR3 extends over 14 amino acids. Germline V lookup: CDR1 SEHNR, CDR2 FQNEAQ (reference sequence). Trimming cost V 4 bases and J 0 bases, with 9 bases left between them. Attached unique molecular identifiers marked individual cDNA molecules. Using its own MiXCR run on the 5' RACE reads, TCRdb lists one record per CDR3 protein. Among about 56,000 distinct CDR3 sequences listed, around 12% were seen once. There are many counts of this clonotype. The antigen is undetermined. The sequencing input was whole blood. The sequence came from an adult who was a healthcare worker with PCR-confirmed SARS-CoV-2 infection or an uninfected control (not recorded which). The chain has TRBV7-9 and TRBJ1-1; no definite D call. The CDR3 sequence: CASSSRILNTEAFF. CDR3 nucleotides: TGTGCCAGCAGCTCCAGGATTCTGAACACTGAAGCTTTCTTT.